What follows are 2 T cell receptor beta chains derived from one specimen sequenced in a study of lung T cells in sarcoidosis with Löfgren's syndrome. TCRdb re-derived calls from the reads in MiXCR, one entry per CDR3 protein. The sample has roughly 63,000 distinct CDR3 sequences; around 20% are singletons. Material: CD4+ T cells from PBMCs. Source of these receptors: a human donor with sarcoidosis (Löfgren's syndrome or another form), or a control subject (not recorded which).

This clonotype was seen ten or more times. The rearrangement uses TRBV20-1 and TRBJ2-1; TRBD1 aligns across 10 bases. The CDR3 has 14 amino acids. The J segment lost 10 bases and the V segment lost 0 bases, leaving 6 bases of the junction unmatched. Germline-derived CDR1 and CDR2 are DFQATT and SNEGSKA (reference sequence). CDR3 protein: CSARDSTGGKEQFF. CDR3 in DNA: TGCAGTGCTAGAGATTCGACAGGGGGCAAGGAGCAGTTCTTC.

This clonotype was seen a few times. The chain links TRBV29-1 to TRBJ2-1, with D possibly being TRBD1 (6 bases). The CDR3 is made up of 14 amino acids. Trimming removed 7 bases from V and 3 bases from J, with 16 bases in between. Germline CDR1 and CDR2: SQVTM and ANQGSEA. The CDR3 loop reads CSAASQGNYNEQFF. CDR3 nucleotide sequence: TGCAGCGCGGCAAGCCAGGGGAACTACAATGAGCAGTTCTTC.